This record concerns one T cell receptor beta chain sequence. The table came from immunoSEQ multiplex PCR; TCRdb's copy has only in-frame clones and leaves some out. The sample lists roughly 1.5 million clones, around 98% occurring once. These data belong to a study of shared clonotypes between healthy human individuals. Study-wide background: The study used three CD4 naive, three CD4 memory, two CD8 naive and one CD8 memory plate per donor.

The CDR3 covers 18 residues. V was clipped by 4 bases and J by 2 bases; unmatched bases: 11. Germline assignment: CDR1 SGHRS and CDR2 YFSETQ. J is TRBJ2-7 and V is TRBV5-1, with TRBD2 matching over 14 bases. The sequenced sample consisted of naive CD4+ T cells sorted from blood. The subset here: CD45RA+ positively selected. The clonotype was recovered from a man aged 30-40 years in good health. The CDR3 nucleotides are TGCGCCAGCAGCGTCGGACTAGCGGGAGGTTGGAGAGCCTACGAGCAGTACTTC. It translates to CASSVGLAGGWRAYEQYF. Combining the CDR3 with reference TRBV5-1 and TRBJ2-7 gives the whole variable domain KAGVTQTPRYLIKTRGQQVTLSCSPISGHRSVSWYQQTPGQGLQFLFEYFSETQRNKGNFPGRFSGRQFSNSRSEMNVSTLELGDSALYLCASSVGLAGGWRAYEQYFGPGTRLTVT.